One sample yielded the 23 T cell receptor beta chains listed below, sequenced in a study of shared clonotypes between healthy human individuals (TCRdb year 2020). CD8 naive samples consisted of CD45RO-negative cells that were positively selected for CCR7, yielding a CD45RA+CCR7+ population without TemRA cells. The library was made by the immunoSEQ multiplex PCR assay. TCRdb's version of the immuneACCESS table is confined to in-frame rearrangements and falls short of the full clone set. An unresolved V gene accounts for under half of the shortfall where checked; the remainder is of unknown origin. Within this sample are about 1.9 million clones, with 85% to 95% of them counted one time only. Of the sample, 1.5% to 2% falls within the top ten clones. Sequenced sample: naive CD8+ T cells from PBMCs. Explained via the paper, the cell subset or site label denotes: CD45RA+CCR7+. These receptors all stem from a young man in good health. Some clones in this sample may be carry-over from other donors' samples.

V gene TRBV27 combines with J gene TRBJ2-3, with D uncertain. The CDR3 loop spans 14 amino acids. With 3 bases removed from V and 2 bases from J, the gap between germline ends came to 9 bases. CDR1 is MNHEY, CDR2 SMNVEV, per germline (reference sequence). The CDR3 DNA sequence: TGTGCCAGCAGTTTCTTGTACGACACAGATACGCAGTATTTT. As protein: CASSFLYDTDTQYF.

The chain couples TRBV6-1 to TRBJ2-7; 10 bases align to TRBD1. Germline CDR1 is MNHNS and CDR2 is SASEGT. Losses at the gene ends were 2 bases for V and 2 bases for J; bases not matched to a gene: 3. The CDR3 covers 15 residues. CDR3 in DNA: TGTGCCAGCAGTGAACTCGGGACAGGGGCCTACGAGCAGTACTTC. It encodes CASSELGTGAYEQYF.

The rearrangement uses TRBV9 and TRBJ2-7, with D unclear. Germline-derived CDR1 and CDR2 are SGDLS and YYNGEE. The CDR3 totals 13 residues. V lost 4 bases and J lost 4, with 12 bases in between. Here the CDR3 reads CASSFRTAYEQYF. In nucleotides, the CDR3 is TGTGCCAGCAGCTTTAGAACCGCTTACGAGCAGTACTTC.

The V call is TRBV15, the J call TRBJ2-3; 7 bases map to TRBD2. J lost 0 bases, V lost 5 bases, and 5 bases had no gene match. The germline gives CDR1 LNHNV, CDR2 YYDKDF (reference sequence). The CDR3 totals 15 residues. The DNA of the CDR3 is TGTGCCACCAGCCCCAGGCGGGGGAGCACAGATACGCAGTATTTT. Encoded protein: CATSPRRGSTDTQYF.

The V gene is TRBV25-1, the J gene TRBJ2-3; D not resolved. CDR3 length: 14 residues. Germline CDR1 MGHDK, CDR2 SYGVNS. V shed 4 bases and J shed 6 bases, with 14 bases lying between them. CDR3 DNA: TGTGCCAGCAGTGGGCAGTCAGGATCGGATACGCAGTATTTT. Translating gives CASSGQSGSDTQYF.

The DNA of the CDR3 is TGTGCCATCAGTGAAATAGTATCGGCTCTCACTGAAGCTTTCTTT. This encodes CAISEIVSALTEAFF. The rearrangement links TRBV10-3 to TRBJ1-1, with D unclear. The CDR3 sequence is 15 residues long. Germline V CDR1 and CDR2: ENHRY, SYGVKD. The V end was cut by 3 bases, the J end by 4 bases, with 15 bases between.

The genes are TRBV18 and TRBJ1-1; D is ambiguous. Germline loops: CDR1 KGHSH, CDR2 LQKENI. The CDR3 is made up of 13 amino acids. V was cut by 3 bases and J by 3 bases, with 8 bases left in between. This CDR3 is CASSPAGHTEAFF. In DNA, the CDR3 is TGTGCCAGCTCACCGGCAGGCCACACTGAAGCTTTCTTT.

The gene calls are TRBV7-9 and TRBJ1-1, with D possibly matching TRBD1 (5 bases). The germline CDR1 and CDR2 sequences are SEHNR and FQNEAQ (reference sequence). V lost 7 bases and J lost 7, with 19 bases in between. The CDR3 length is 14 residues. The CDR3 sequence: CASTRTDTYGEAFF. The CDR3 DNA reads as TGTGCCAGCACCCGGACGGACACATATGGTGAAGCTTTCTTT.

V gene TRBV7-9 combines with J gene TRBJ1-2; D remains unclear. Per the germline V gene, CDR1 is SEHNR and CDR2 is FQNEAQ (reference sequence). Trimming took off 0 bases at V and 5 bases at J, with 7 bases between the two ends. The CDR3 is 13 residues long. This CDR3 reads CASSLAELYGYTF. The CDR3 bases are TGTGCCAGCAGCTTAGCAGAGCTTTATGGCTACACCTTC. The full variable domain, in which reference TRBV7-9 and TRBJ1-2 provide the parts outside the CDR3, is DTGVSQNPRHKITKRGQNVTFRCDPISEHNRLYWYRQTLGQGPEFLTYFQNEAQLEKSRLLSDRFSAERPKGSFSTLEIQRTEQGDSAMYLCASSLAELYGYTFGSGTRLTVV.

This chain uses TRBV29-1 with TRBJ1-2; 9 bases align to TRBD1. There are 18 residues in the CDR3. Germline V gene lookup returns CDR1 SQVTM and CDR2 ANQGSEA. V was clipped by 0 bases and J by 7 bases; unmatched bases: 18. The CDR3 spells CSVEDTPSPGQGERGYTF. In DNA, the CDR3 is TGCAGCGTTGAAGATACCCCCTCCCCGGGACAGGGAGAGCGTGGCTACACCTTC.

This clone was detected once. In the same sample, other DNA sequences code for this CDR3. CDR3 DNA: TGTGCCAGCAGTGAATCGGGGGGCACCGGGGAGCTGTTTTTT. This sequence encodes CASSESGGTGELFF. The chain has TRBV25-1 and TRBJ2-2; the match to TRBD2 covers 7 bases. The V gene end was trimmed by 1 base and the J gene end by 4 bases; junction bases not matched to a gene: 0. The CDR3 totals 14 residues. The germline CDR1 and CDR2 sequences are MGHDK and SYGVNS.

This chain links TRBV5-6 with TRBJ2-1; D might be TRBD1 (6 bases). V was pared by 3 bases and J by 9 bases, with 10 bases between. The CDR3 contains 12 residues. Germline lookup yields CDR1 SGHDT and CDR2 YYEEEE. The CDR3 is CASSSTGIEQFF. CDR3 sequence (DNA): TGTGCCAGCAGCTCTACAGGGATTGAGCAGTTCTTC.

The V gene is TRBV10-3, the J gene TRBJ1-2; 8 bases map to TRBD1. V shed 2 bases, J shed 4 bases, and the junction held 3 bases outside the gene matches. From germline, CDR1 is ENHRY and CDR2 SYGVKD. The CDR3 sequence is 14 residues long. The CDR3 is CAISEGGQVYGYTF. The CDR3 DNA is TGTGCCATCAGTGAGGGGGGACAGGTCTATGGCTACACCTTC.

The chain combines TRBV7-2 with TRBJ1-2, with D unclear. Looked up from germline, CDR1 is SGHTA and CDR2 is FQGNSA. There are 14 residues in the CDR3. V was pared by 5 bases and J by 3 bases, with 13 bases between. CDR3 bases: TGTGCCAGCAGCCTACTGAAATGGGACTATGGCTACACCTTC. Residues: CASSLLKWDYGYTF. Filled out from reference TRBV7-2 and TRBJ1-2, the complete variable domain reads GAGVSQSPSNKVTEKGKDVELRCDPISGHTALYWYRQSLGQGLEFLIYFQGNSAPDKSGLPSDRFSAERTGGSVSTLTIQRTQQEDSAVYLCASSLLKWDYGYTFGSGTRLTVV.

The chain employs TRBV6-1 and TRBJ1-1; D is undetermined. The germline gives CDR1 MNHNS, CDR2 SASEGT. The CDR3 is made up of 14 amino acids. Trimming removed 5 bases from V and 7 bases from J, with 17 bases in between. The chain's CDR3 is CASSPSPRGSEAFF. CDR3 in DNA: TGTGCCAGCAGTCCCTCTCCCCGGGGAAGTGAAGCTTTCTTT.

The chain couples TRBV11-2 to TRBJ1-1; TRBD1 matches at 7 bases. Germline V gene data show CDR1 as SGHAT and CDR2 as FQNNGV. This CDR3 comprises 13 residues. The J segment lost 6 bases and the V segment lost 5 bases, leaving 6 bases of the junction unmatched. CDR3 bases: TGTGCCAGCAGCCCAACAGGGGAACCTGAAGCTTTCTTT. This gives the protein CASSPTGEPEAFF.

In its sample, this clone was seen a few times. This chain connects TRBV27 to TRBJ1-1, with a possible D match to TRBD1 (6 bases). V lost 5 bases, J lost 11 bases, and 12 bases lay in between. Germline values: CDR1 MNHEY, CDR2 SMNVEV (reference sequence). CDR3 size: 11 residues. The DNA of the CDR3 is TGTGCCAGCAGTGGAAACAGGGATGCTTTCTTT. Protein: CASSGNRDAFF.

The chain recombines TRBV27 with TRBJ2-1; the match to TRBD2 covers 7 bases. The CDR3 consists of 16 residues. V lost 2 bases, J lost 8 bases, and 12 bases stayed unmatched. The germline V gene has CDR1 MNHEY and CDR2 SMNVEV (reference sequence). The CDR3 bases are TGTGCCAGCAGTTTAGTTCCGGGAGGACGGCGTCATGAGCAGTTCTTC. This encodes CASSLVPGGRRHEQFF.

The CDR3 protein is CASSWREGINEQFF. CDR3 DNA: TGTGCCAGCAGCTGGCGGGAGGGCATCAATGAGCAGTTCTTC. The chain is built from TRBV7-9 and TRBJ2-1; TRBD2 matches 9 bases. The junction had 4 bases not matched to a gene; V was cut back by 4 bases and J by 6 bases. Germline V gives CDR1 SEHNR, CDR2 FQNEAQ (reference sequence). This CDR3 has 14 amino acids.

V usage is TRBV27 and J usage is TRBJ2-1, with 11 nucleotides matching TRBD2. This CDR3 is built from 16 residues. CDR1 is MNHEY and CDR2 is SMNVEV in the germline V gene (reference sequence). The junction had 4 bases not matched to a gene; V was cut back by 6 bases and J by 0 bases. As DNA, the CDR3 is TGTGCCAGCAGCCGAGGGACTAGCGGCTCCTACAATGAGCAGTTCTTC. Protein sequence: CASSRGTSGSYNEQFF.

The chain employs TRBV19 and TRBJ2-7; D may be TRBD2 (6 bases). Trimming left V 5 bases short and J 2 bases short, with 10 bases between. The CDR3 has 13 amino acids. Germline CDR1 reads LNHDA; CDR2 reads SQIVND (reference sequence). The chain's CDR3 is CASSAGPTYEQYF. CDR3 coding DNA: TGTGCCAGTAGTGCGGGACCGACCTACGAGCAGTACTTC.

V gene TRBV13 combines with J gene TRBJ2-7, with TRBD1 matching over 10 bases. This CDR3 region has 19 residues. Trimming removed 5 bases from V and 0 bases from J; junction bases left unmatched: 16. Germline CDR1 PRHDT, CDR2 FYEKMQ (reference sequence). The CDR3 region has the DNA TGTGCCAGCAGCACACGTCGGGACAGGGGACACCCGGCCTCCTACGAGCAGTACTTC. Protein product: CASSTRRDRGHPASYEQYF.

The chain employs TRBV19 and TRBJ2-1; tentatively, D is TRBD2 (5 bases). Germline CDR1 reads LNHDA; CDR2 reads SQIVND (reference sequence). Deletions cut 3 bases from V and 9 bases from J, with 15 bases between. The length of the CDR3 is 14 residues. The CDR3 DNA reads TGTGCCAGTAGTATCTCCACTAGATCCGGTGAGCAGTTCTTC. Protein: CASSISTRSGEQFF.